Presented here are 28 T cell receptor beta chains from one specimen sequenced in a study of PD-L1 blockade in urothelial cancer. Only in-frame clones appear in the TCRdb table, and some are missing; sequencing was by immunoSEQ multiplex PCR. The sample lists about 74,000 clones; around four fifths were seen once. The material was PBMCs, obtained around atezolizumab (anti-PD-L1) treatment. The source is a man aged 65-85 years with urothelial cancer.

The chain recombines TRBV4-1 with TRBJ1-5; perhaps TRBD1 as D (5 bases). Germline V gene sequence: CDR1 MGHRA, CDR2 YSYEKL. V lost 0 bases to trimming and J lost 4 bases, with 16 bases between them. The CDR3 is 17 residues long. The CDR3 reads CASSQDQTGGGNQPQHF. In nucleotides, the CDR3 is TGCGCCAGCAGCCAAGATCAAACGGGGGGAGGAAATCAGCCCCAGCATTTT.

The V call is TRBV28, the J call TRBJ1-2; D is perhaps TRBD1 (5 bases). Deletions cut 6 bases from V and 0 bases from J, with 11 bases between. CDR1 and CDR2 (germline): MDHEN, SYDVKM. The CDR3 runs to 14 residues. The CDR3 DNA reads as TGTGCCAGCAGCCAACGGGGGGCTAACTATGGCTACACCTTC. Protein: CASSQRGANYGYTF.

The rearrangement joins TRBV28 to TRBJ1-4, with unresolved D. The CDR3 contains 15 residues. CDR1 MDHEN and CDR2 SYDVKM come from the germline V gene. Deletions cut 8 bases from V and 0 bases from J, with 13 bases between. CDR3 region: CASLAHGATNEKLFF. The CDR3 nucleotides are TGTGCCAGCCTTGCCCACGGAGCAACTAATGAAAAACTGTTTTTT.

V gene TRBV27 combines with J gene TRBJ2-5, with a tentative D call TRBD1 (7 bases). The V end lost 6 bases, the J end lost 4 bases, and 27 bases lay between the germline ends. The CDR3 has 18 residues. Germline V lookup: CDR1 MNHEY, CDR2 SMNVEV (reference sequence). The CDR3 sequence is CASRRVGGTVSLPETQYF. The CDR3 DNA reads TGTGCCAGCAGACGCGTAGGGGGGACAGTCTCCCTTCCAGAGACCCAGTACTTC.

This chain links TRBV7-9 with TRBJ1-1; D not resolved. This CDR3 comprises 17 residues. Trimming left V 1 base short and J 8 bases short, with 23 bases between. In germline, CDR1 is SEHNR, CDR2 FQNEAQ (reference sequence). The CDR3 nucleotides are TGTGCCAGCAGCTTAGGGCGGGTTGGACGGCGGAAAGTCGAAGCTTTCTTT. Protein: CASSLGRVGRRKVEAFF.

V usage is TRBV5-1 and J usage is TRBJ2-1, with 10 bases aligning to TRBD1. Per germline, CDR1 SGHRS and CDR2 YFSETQ. The length of the CDR3 is 16 residues. V was pared by 5 bases and J by 9 bases, with 14 bases of the junction left unmatched. CDR3 in amino acids: CASRPPGQGRVSEQFF. The CDR3 DNA sequence: TGCGCCAGCAGACCCCCGGGACAGGGGAGGGTAAGTGAGCAGTTCTTC.

This chain joins TRBV6-5 and TRBJ2-6; D perhaps matches TRBD1 (5 bases). The V gene's germline CDR1 is MNHEY and CDR2 SVGAGI. Trimming took off 6 bases at V and 1 base at J, with 10 bases between the two ends. The CDR3 is 15 residues long. The CDR3 protein is CASRTTASGANVLTF. DNA for the CDR3: TGTGCCAGCAGAACGACAGCGTCTGGGGCCAACGTCCTGACTTTC.

The chain employs TRBV2 and TRBJ2-1; 12 bases are a match to TRBD2. This CDR3 has 14 residues. Germline CDR1 SNHLY, CDR2 FYNNEI. V gave up 6 bases and J gave up 6 bases; unmatched junction bases: 3. The CDR3: CASRTSGSVNEQFF. CDR3 DNA sequence: TGTGCCAGCAGGACTAGCGGGAGTGTCAATGAGCAGTTCTTC. The whole variable domain, filled in from reference TRBV2 and TRBJ2-1, reads EPEVTQTPSHQVTQMGQEVILRCVPISNHLYFYWYRQILGQKVEFLVSFYNNEISEKSEIFDDQFSVERPDGSNFTLKIRSTKLEDSAMYFCASRTSGSVNEQFFGPGTRLTVL.

The chain links TRBV10-1 to TRBJ2-3; 13 bases match TRBD2. The germline gives CDR1 WNHNN, CDR2 SYGVQD (reference sequence). CDR3 size: 18 residues. V gave up 3 bases and J gave up 2 bases; unmatched junction bases: 8. CDR3 in DNA: TGCGCCAGCAGTGACGGAAAACTAGCGGGAGGGACCACAGATACGCAGTATTTT. It specifies CASSDGKLAGGTTDTQYF.

The chain links TRBV19 to TRBJ2-7, with D possibly matching TRBD1 (6 bases). There are 14 residues in the CDR3. The germline gives CDR1 LNHDA, CDR2 SQIVND (reference sequence). The ends were cut back, 5 bases at V and 2 bases at J, with 13 bases in the middle. CDR3 DNA sequence: TGTGCCAGTAGTGCGGCACAGGGCCCCTACGAGCAGTACTTC. Amino acids: CASSAAQGPYEQYF.

The CDR3 sequence is CASSEFRLSSYNEQFF. CDR3 in DNA: TGTGCCAGCAGTGAATTCAGACTAAGCTCCTACAATGAGCAGTTCTTC. The chain has TRBV6-1 and TRBJ2-1; tentative D call: TRBD2 (5 bases). The V gene's germline CDR1 is MNHNS and CDR2 SASEGT. The V and J ends lost 2 bases and 0 bases respectively, with 11 bases between them. The CDR3 length is 16 residues.

Details on this clone: Given a much more abundant clone one base away, this may be a read error. The sample carries other DNA sequences with the same CDR3. This chain joins TRBV5-1 and TRBJ2-3; TRBD2 matches at 13 bases. The V and J ends lost 4 bases and 4 bases, in that order; junction bases with no gene match: 3. CDR1 is SGHRS and CDR2 is YFSETQ in the germline V gene. The CDR3 length is 15 residues. The CDR3 reads CASSPGLAGADTQYF. In nucleotides, the CDR3 is TGCGCCAGCAGCCCAGGACTAGCGGGAGCAGATACGCAGTATTTT.

Only one count was recorded for this clone. The chain carries TRBV5-6 and TRBJ2-3, with 7 positions matching TRBD2. The trim removed 2 bases at V and 1 base at J, leaving 7 bases unmatched. The germline V gene has CDR1 SGHDT and CDR2 YYEEEE. This CDR3 has 16 amino acids. The CDR3 region has the DNA TGTGCCAGCAGCTTTCGGACTAGTCCTGGCACAGATACGCAGTATTTT. Translated: CASSFRTSPGTDTQYF.

The chain has TRBV30 and TRBJ2-3, with a tentative D call TRBD1 (6 bases). Trimming took off 4 bases at V and 2 bases at J, with 13 bases between the two ends. Germline CDR1 GTSNPN, CDR2 SVGIG (reference sequence). The CDR3 is 14 amino acids. Written as DNA, the CDR3 is TGTGCCTGGATGGGTAAGGGGGTCACAGATACGCAGTATTTT. The encoded protein is CAWMGKGVTDTQYF.

This clone was seen once. This rearrangement joins TRBV10-2 to TRBJ2-1; D may be TRBD2 (6 bases). The CDR3 is 16 residues long. Germline CDR1 is WSHSY and CDR2 is SAAADI. V lost 4 bases and J 0 bases, leaving 13 bases between the germline ends. The CDR3 here is CASSGASAFSYNEQFF. In DNA, the CDR3 is TGCGCCAGCAGTGGGGCTAGCGCCTTCTCCTACAATGAGCAGTTCTTC.

The genes are TRBV27 and TRBJ2-7, with a tentative D call TRBD1 (5 bases). This CDR3 contains 14 residues. Germline V gene lookup returns CDR1 MNHEY and CDR2 SMNVEV (reference sequence). Trimming stripped 3 bases from V and 3 bases from J, with 12 bases between. This CDR3 is CASSFSSDSYEQYF. The CDR3 bases are TGTGCCAGCAGTTTCTCCTCAGACAGCTACGAGCAGTACTTC.

A few counts support this clone. The chain uses TRBV28 and TRBJ1-2, with a possible D match to TRBD1 (5 bases). This CDR3 has 13 residues. V was clipped by 5 bases and J by 4 bases, with 11 bases between them. Germline CDR1 is MDHEN and CDR2 is SYDVKM. The CDR3: CASSRGGFYGYTF. DNA for the CDR3: TGTGCCAGCAGTCGCGGGGGGTTCTATGGCTACACCTTC.

The gene calls are TRBV7-9 and TRBJ1-1; 9 nucleotides match TRBD1. The CDR3 consists of 13 residues. Per germline, CDR1 SEHNR and CDR2 FQNEAQ (reference sequence). V trimming: 5 bases; J trimming: 10 bases; junction bases outside the gene matches: 8. The CDR3 DNA sequence: TGTGCCAGCAGCCCAGACAGGGGGAGCGGAGCTTTCTTT. It translates to CASSPDRGSGAFF.

V and J are TRBV7-3 and TRBJ2-1, with 9 bases identical to TRBD1. Germline CDR1 SGHTA, CDR2 FQGTGA. The trim removed 5 bases at V and 1 base at J, leaving 12 bases unmatched. This CDR3 is built from 18 residues. CDR3 in amino acids: CASSPTYAGTGSYNEQFF. DNA of the CDR3: TGTGCCAGCAGCCCTACTTATGCCGGGACAGGGTCCTACAATGAGCAGTTCTTC.

This chain uses TRBV6-1 with TRBJ2-7; D gene ambiguous. Trimming took off 1 base at V and 1 base at J, with 8 bases between the two ends. Germline V gives CDR1 MNHNS, CDR2 SASEGT. The CDR3 extends over 14 amino acids. The CDR3 bases are TGTGCCAGCAGTGAAGTAACGGTTTCCTACGAGCAGTACTTC. This gives the protein CASSEVTVSYEQYF.

The CDR3, as DNA: TGTGCCAGCAGTCTACGGGTAGAGATAAACAATGAGCAGTTCTTC. This encodes CASSLRVEINNEQFF. The chain employs TRBV14 and TRBJ2-1, with D unclear. Germline-derived CDR1 and CDR2 are SGHDN and FVKESK. The V gene lost 6 bases and the J gene lost 5 bases, with 17 bases spanning the gap. The CDR3 is 15 amino acids.

This clone appeared a few times. The CDR3: CAWSVPQNTEAFF. Here the CDR3 DNA reads TGTGCCTGGAGTGTTCCACAAAACACTGAAGCTTTCTTT. V and J are TRBV30 and TRBJ1-1, with unresolved D. The CDR3 extends over 13 amino acids. The ends were cut back, 0 bases at V and 2 bases at J, with 7 bases in the middle. In germline, CDR1 is GTSNPN, CDR2 SVGIG (reference sequence). Combining the CDR3 with reference TRBV30 and TRBJ1-1 gives the whole variable domain SQTIHQWPATLVQPVGSPLSLECTVEGTSNPNLYWYRQAAGRGLQLLFYSVGIGQISSEVPQNLSASRPQDRQFILSSKKLLLSDSGFYLCAWSVPQNTEAFFGQGTRLTVV.

Note on this clone: No conserved phenylalanine or tryptophan is present at the end of the CDR3, so a read error is the likely explanation. Because the CDR3's place on the DNA is in doubt, the DNA is left out and the CDR3 is given as listed by TCRdb. This sequence joins TRBV19 and TRBJ1-1. The CDR3 length is 13 residues, termini included. CDR1 and CDR2 from the germline V gene are LNHDA and SQIVND (reference sequence). This CDR3 reads CASSINRDSAFVC.

The rearrangement joins TRBV15 to TRBJ2-1; 9 positions agree with TRBD1. Germline CDR1 and CDR2: LNHNV and YYDKDF (reference sequence). CDR3 length equals 16 residues. Trimming at V came to 5 bases and at J to 5 bases, leaving 10 bases not matched to a gene. The CDR3 nucleotides are TGTGCCACCAGCGGGGGACCTAGGGACAGGGACAATGAGCAGTTCTTC. This sequence encodes CATSGGPRDRDNEQFF.

A word on this clone: One junction end disagrees with the germline gene, perhaps due to a read error. This chain uses TRBV9 with TRBJ1-5; 8 positions match TRBD1. The CDR3 is 15 amino acids. Germline-derived CDR1 and CDR2 are SGDLS and YYNGEE. CDR3 sequence (DNA): TGTGCCAACAGCCCTCACAGGGGGGACAATCAGCCCCAGCATTTT. This sequence encodes CANSPHRGDNQPQHF.

Worth noting for this clone: Distinct nucleotide sequences in the sample also encode this CDR3. The chain is built from TRBV5-5 and TRBJ2-7; 9 bases map to TRBD1. With 0 bases clipped from V and 2 bases from J, the junction kept 0 bases outside the gene matches. CDR3 length: 14 amino acids. Looked up from germline, CDR1 is SGHKS and CDR2 is YYEKEE (reference sequence). CDR3 coding DNA: TGTGCCAGCAGCTTGGGACAGGGGGCCTACGAGCAGTACTTC. The encoded protein is CASSLGQGAYEQYF.

J is TRBJ1-5 and V is TRBV5-1, with 8 bases lining up with TRBD1. After removal of 4 bases from V and 3 bases from J, the junction contained 6 bases not matched to a gene. The CDR3 is made up of 15 amino acids. Per germline, CDR1 SGHRS and CDR2 YFSETQ. The chain's CDR3 is CASSLGTGYNQPQHF. For the CDR3, the DNA is TGCGCCAGCAGCCTGGGGACAGGCTACAATCAGCCCCAGCATTTT.

The V gene is TRBV4-2, the J gene TRBJ1-2; D uncertain. Between the trimmed V and J ends, which lost 3 bases and 0 bases, there was a span of 8 bases. The CDR3 totals 14 residues. Germline V gene sequence: CDR1 LGHNA, CDR2 YNFKEQ. CDR3 in amino acids: CASSQAGANYGYTF. Written as DNA, the CDR3 is TGTGCCAGCAGCCAGGCCGGGGCTAACTATGGCTACACCTTC.